This T cell receptor (beta chain) was identified during a study of blood T cell repertoires in COVID-19. Background on the study: Sources were T cells, B-cell-depleted T cells, or PBMCs; the material itself was cDNA or gDNA.

Under the authors' procedure: Nucleated cell counts were estimated from reference gene primer amplification. Data came from immunoSEQ multiplex PCR; TCRdb stores just in-frame clones and leaves some out. The D gene and trimming were derived from the DNA, and the V and J assignments and clone size from that table. The sample shows 30,000 to 45,000 clones, over 70% of them seen only once. The germline CDR1 and CDR2 sequences are LGHNA and YSLEER. Trimming took off 4 bases at V and 0 bases at J, with 7 bases between the two ends. The length of the CDR3 is 13 residues. This clone has more than one count but fewer than ten.

This TCR was sampled from an elderly man with active or convalescent COVID-19. The material sequenced was peripheral blood. The V and J genes are TRBV4-3 and TRBJ2-7; no reliable D call. CDR3 protein: CASSRHSSYEQYF. The CDR3 coding sequence is TGCGCCAGCAGCCGGCACAGCTCCTACGAGCAGTACTTC.